Listed below are T cell receptor beta chains from one sample, sequenced in a study of blood T cell repertoires in COVID-19. Data came from immunoSEQ multiplex PCR; TCRdb stores just in-frame clones and leaves some out. This sample has more than 25,000 clones; approximately 80% occur once, and the top ten carry 25%. Sequenced input: peripheral blood. The receptors shown here come from a man between 65 and 85 years old with active COVID-19. CDR3s leave out the opening cysteine and the closing phenylalanine or tryptophan. The order of the fields is J gene, V gene, CDR3 protein.

TRBJ2-3,TRBV5-6,ASSLRGDTQY
TRBJ2-7,TRBV6-1,ASSEQGVDEQY
TRBJ2-7,TRBV5-6,ASSLGWRDSYEQY
TRBJ1-3,TRBV5-1,ASSPDSSGNTIY
TRBJ1-4,TRBV2,ASRKGQGALNEKLF
TRBJ2-7,TRBV27,ASDSETGVYEQY
TRBJ1-4,TRBV15,ATSGRAGTGDEKLF
TRBJ1-1,TRBV6-5,ASKIQGATEAF
TRBJ1-5,TRBV6-6,ASSQTRSGQPQH
TRBJ2-7,TRBV4-1,ASSPRLSAGGSYEQY
TRBJ2-1,TRBV4-1,ASSHFKGQVTYNEQF
TRBJ2-1,TRBV7-9,ASSGSPHNEQF
TRBJ2-7,TRBV11-2,ASSLTGREQY
TRBJ1-2,TRBV7-9,ASSSKTGADPYGYT
TRBJ2-2,TRBV30,AWNLLASTGELF
TRBJ2-7,TRBV30,AWRAKTGANYEQY
TRBJ1-1,TRBV11-3,ASSSGLGEAF
TRBJ1-2,TRBV9,ASSPGSGARQSGYT
TRBJ2-3,TRBV28,ASNTGAGRDTQY
TRBJ2-5,TRBV19,ASSAGTGQETQY
TRBJ2-1,TRBV11-3,ASSLAAGKPF
TRBJ1-4,TRBV7-6,ASSQQGRRNEKLF
TRBJ1-1,TRBV2,ASRTGMNTEAF
TRBJ1-1,TRBV5-8,ASSQHVDTEAF
TRBJ2-1,TRBV19,ASSRTGAALNSYNEQF
TRBJ2-1,TRBV24-1,ATSDPSPGEDNEQF
TRBJ1-2,TRBV19,ASSIRTGDSYYGYT
TRBJ2-2,TRBV2,ASIGQGWNTGELF
TRBJ1-6,TRBV5-1,ASSLQARNSPLH
TRBJ1-1,TRBV30,AWSGTGGVNTEAF
TRBJ2-4,TRBV27,ASSSRQGGAAKNIQY
TRBJ1-2,TRBV2,ASSERGPC
TRBJ2-7,TRBV3-1/TRBV3-2,ASSRTSGGYEQY
TRBJ2-7,TRBV5-1,ASSATGQHYEQY
TRBJ2-1,TRBV18,ASSPPRRVYEQF
TRBJ2-7,TRBV29-1,SVSGGPIPGEQY
TRBJ1-2,TRBV7-9,ASSLTARNYGYT
TRBJ2-5,TRBV4-1,ASSPTGGRETQY
TRBJ2-7,TRBV7-7,ASSPGDKYEQY
TRBJ2-5,TRBV29-1,SVGGGAGRETQY
TRBJ1-1,TRBV5-1,ASSLAGVGAGTEAF
TRBJ2-3,TRBV5-1,ASSSQGWRDTQY
TRBJ2-5,TRBV9,ASAQRDQETQY
TRBJ2-3,TRBV28,ASSLGTGSLTDTQY
TRBJ2-1,TRBV28,ASNTGGYNEQF
TRBJ2-1,TRBV7-9,ASSLGADEQF
TRBJ1-1,TRBV5-1,ASSSNRGGPTEAF
TRBJ2-3,TRBV30,AWSPLRGRPDTQY
TRBJ2-2,TRBV20-1,SASHALGELF
TRBJ1-6,TRBV7-9,ASSSWTGGRYNSPLH